This TCR beta chain was recovered during a study of T cells expressing NK-cell markers. As for the study in general: Seven HCMV-seropositive donors and one seronegative donor made up the eight sequenced donors. Findings and caveats of the study: One observes that, in a few donors, these clonotypes were also the leading ones within the CD3+CD56-NKG2C+ fraction. In a group of several donors, dominant NKG2C+ clonotypes represented 1.0-7.0% of CD8+ T cells. Expanded NKG2C+ T cell clones were not confirmed as HCMV-specific.

About this clonotype itself: Antigen unknown.

Looked up from germline, CDR1 is LNHNV and CDR2 is YYDKDF (reference sequence). This CDR3 contains 16 residues. TCRdb re-called the 5' RACE reads and catalogs CDR3 proteins one per entry, DNA excluded. The sample holds some 450,000 distinct CDR3 sequences. This chain joins TRBV15 and TRBJ1-1; TCRdb indicates TRBD1, and absent DNA this call remains unverified. The specimen sequenced was blood T cells: a sorted CD56 or NKG2C T cell subset, CD4+ or CD8+ T cells, or bulk PBMC T cells (not recorded which). This sequence originates from a woman between 18 and 70 years old in good health. The CDR3 region is CATKRWSGVERTEAFF.